This T cell receptor beta chain came from a study of breast tumors, draining lymph nodes, adjacent tissues. TCRdb re-analysed the multiplex PCR reads in MiXCR, keeping a single row per CDR3 protein. The sample lists 140,000 to 150,000 distinct CDR3 sequences; approximately 32% were seen once. The CDR3 consists of 15 residues. The V gene's germline CDR1 is SGHRS and CDR2 YFSETQ. The V end was cut by 3 bases, the J end by 0 bases, with 12 bases between. The lymph nodes were axillary draining lymph nodes from breast cancer patients. This chain uses TRBV5-1 with TRBJ1-1; a possible D gene is TRBD1 (6 bases). The receptor was derived from a female donor with breast cancer. Some clones in this sample may be carry-over from other donors' samples. The sample taken for sequencing was axillary lymph node tissue. The CDR3 region has the DNA TGCGCCAGCAGCTGGATGGGGGGGCTGAACACTGAAGCTTTCTTT. Its protein product is CASSWMGGLNTEAFF.